This entry lists 26 T cell receptor beta chains sequenced from one sample in a study of control samples from healthy donors and cancer patients. Generated by immunoSEQ multiplex PCR, the TCRdb table keeps only in-frame clones and is missing some. The table has just over 150,000 clones, 80% to 90% seen once; the top ten hold 12%. The sample was blood. The receptors were sampled from a man aged 25 to 45 in good health.

The chain carries TRBV6-5 and TRBJ2-7; 8 bases fit TRBD1. This CDR3 is built from 14 residues. Germline assignment: CDR1 MNHEY and CDR2 SVGAGI. Unmatched junction bases numbered 6, after V lost 8 bases and J lost 0 bases. The CDR3 protein is CASGTGPSSYEQYF. The CDR3 DNA reads as TGTGCCAGCGGGACAGGCCCCAGCTCCTACGAGCAGTACTTC.

V is TRBV29-1 and J is TRBJ1-3; possible D gene TRBD1, 5 bases. CDR3 length: 14 amino acids. V was cut by 3 bases and J by 6 bases, with 15 bases left in between. Germline CDR1 SQVTM, CDR2 ANQGSEA. The CDR3, as DNA: TGCAGCGTTGACCGCGGAGGGGTCGAAAACACCATATATTTT. Protein product: CSVDRGGVENTIYF.

This chain links TRBV16 with TRBJ1-4; D gene uncertain. CDR1 KGHSY and CDR2 FQNENV come from the germline V gene. Trimming removed 0 bases at V and 2 bases at J, with 4 bases between. The CDR3 sequence is 14 residues long. CDR3 region: CASSQSGTNEKLFF. The CDR3 bases are TGTGCCAGCAGCCAATCCGGCACTAATGAAAAACTGTTTTTT.

J is TRBJ1-4 and V is TRBV7-2; D uncertain. The CDR3 loop spans 13 amino acids. CDR1 and CDR2 (germline): SGHTA, FQGNSA. V gave up 4 bases and J gave up 0 bases, with 3 bases separating them. The CDR3 nucleotides are TGTGCCAGCAGCTCTTCAACTAATGAAAAACTGTTTTTT. Protein: CASSSSTNEKLFF.

This clone has a single count. This chain connects TRBV4-1 to TRBJ2-7, with 11 bases matching TRBD1. The CDR3 consists of 16 residues. Germline V gene data show CDR1 as MGHRA and CDR2 as YSYEKL. V trimming: 2 bases; J trimming: 4 bases; junction bases outside the gene matches: 7. In DNA, the CDR3 is TGCGCCAGCAGCCAACCCCCCGGGACAGGGGGTTACGAGCAGTACTTC. It encodes CASSQPPGTGGYEQYF.

The rearrangement joins TRBV5-6 to TRBJ2-1; D may be TRBD2 (6 bases). The length of the CDR3 is 15 residues. Trimming stripped 4 bases from V and 8 bases from J, with 19 bases between. Germline CDR1 is SGHDT and CDR2 is YYEEEE. CDR3 DNA: TGTGCCAGCAGCCCATTTAGCGGACTGGGGGATGAGCAGTTCTTC. This translates into CASSPFSGLGDEQFF.

This chain connects TRBV3-1 (or the pseudogene TRBV3-2) to TRBJ1-1; 7 nucleotides agree with TRBD1. V gave up 7 bases and J gave up 7 bases; unmatched junction bases: 9. CDR1 is LGHDT and CDR2 is YNNKEL in the germline V gene (reference sequence). This CDR3 comprises 13 residues. The DNA for the CDR3 is TGTGCCAGCACCCCTCGGACAGGAGATGAAGCTTTCTTT. Translated: CASTPRTGDEAFF.

This chain links TRBV27 with TRBJ1-1; weak D call: TRBD1 (5 bases). The length of the CDR3 is 14 residues. Germline lookup yields CDR1 MNHEY and CDR2 SMNVEV (reference sequence). Trimming removed 2 bases from V and 11 bases from J, with 18 bases in between. The CDR3 loop reads CASSLTPPKGMAFF. The CDR3 DNA is TGTGCCAGCAGTTTAACCCCCCCTAAGGGGATGGCTTTCTTT.

The genes are TRBV9 and TRBJ2-5; TRBD2 matches at 8 bases. Germline V gene sequence: CDR1 SGDLS, CDR2 YYNGEE. V was clipped by 4 bases and J by 4 bases; unmatched bases: 9. The CDR3 contains 15 residues. In DNA form, the CDR3 reads TGTGCCAGCAGCCGAACTAGCGGAGGTGGAGAGACCCAGTACTTC. Translated, it gives CASSRTSGGGETQYF.

V gene TRBV7-8 combines with J gene TRBJ2-2; the D gene is possibly TRBD1 (5 bases). Germline V gene sequence: CDR1 SGHVS, CDR2 FQNEAQ. V was shortened by 5 bases and J by 5 bases, with 15 bases between the two germline ends. This CDR3 has 15 residues. The CDR3 reads CASSRDQGNTGELFF. The CDR3 DNA follows: TGTGCCAGCAGCCGAGACCAGGGTAATACCGGGGAGCTGTTTTTT.

V is TRBV6-2 or TRBV6-3 and J is TRBJ2-7, with D uncertain. Germline V lookup: CDR1 MNHEY, CDR2 SVGEGT. The CDR3 consists of 12 residues. V shed 2 bases and J shed 7 bases, with 9 bases lying between them. The chain's CDR3 is CASSYGVAEQYF. In nucleotides, the CDR3 is TGTGCCAGCAGTTACGGGGTCGCGGAGCAGTACTTC.

V is TRBV6-5 and J is TRBJ2-7; 8 nucleotides agree with TRBD2. Germline V gene lookup returns CDR1 MNHEY and CDR2 SVGAGI. The V gene end was trimmed by 7 bases and the J gene end by 2 bases; junction bases not matched to a gene: 7. CDR3 length equals 14 residues. The CDR3 coding sequence is TGTGCCAGCACGGGCGGGGGGAATACCTACGAGCAGTACTTC. Translated, it gives CASTGGGNTYEQYF.

The chain is built from TRBV27 and TRBJ2-1, with 11 bases aligning to TRBD2. CDR1 MNHEY and CDR2 SMNVEV come from the germline V gene (reference sequence). The junction had 9 bases not matched to a gene; V was cut back by 9 bases and J by 5 bases. The CDR3 has 15 residues. CDR3 amino acids: CASRRGTSGNNEQFF. CDR3 sequence (DNA): TGTGCCAGTAGGAGGGGGACTAGCGGAAACAATGAGCAGTTCTTC.

The CDR3 DNA follows: TGTGCCAGCAGTGAACAGGGGTACGAGCAGTACTTC. Its translation is CASSEQGYEQYF. The chain is built from TRBV2 and TRBJ2-7; a possible D gene is TRBD1 (6 bases). The V gene's germline CDR1 is SNHLY and CDR2 FYNNEI. The CDR3 is 12 amino acids. V was trimmed by 2 bases and J by 4 bases, leaving 6 bases between them.

The chain joins TRBV7-9 to TRBJ2-2; D may correspond to TRBD1 or TRBD2 (5 bases each). CDR1 SEHNR and CDR2 FQNEAQ come from the germline V gene (reference sequence). V lost 2 bases, J lost 5 bases, and 15 bases lay in between. This CDR3 contains 16 residues. For the CDR3, the DNA is TGTGCCAGCAGCTTACCCCCGGGGCTTTCGACCGGGGAGCTGTTTTTT. Translating gives CASSLPPGLSTGELFF.

The CDR3 loop reads CASSQGVTGPQHF. The DNA for the CDR3 is TGTGCCAGTTCTCAGGGGGTCACCGGGCCCCAGCATTTT. The chain has TRBV25-1 and TRBJ1-5, with 7 positions matching TRBD1. Germline CDR1 and CDR2: MGHDK and SYGVNS. CDR3 size: 13 residues. The junction had 11 bases not matched to a gene; V was cut back by 9 bases and J by 9 bases.

The gene calls are TRBV14 and TRBJ1-2; 10 bases match TRBD1. Trimming cost V 2 bases and J 8 bases; bases outside gene matches: 14. The CDR3 runs to 17 residues. Germline assignment: CDR1 SGHDN and CDR2 FVKESK. The CDR3 is CASSQTLTGGLRSGYTF. The DNA for the CDR3 is TGTGCCAGCAGCCAAACTTTGACAGGGGGCCTACGTAGCGGCTACACCTTC.

V usage is TRBV7-3 and J usage is TRBJ1-2, with D perhaps matching TRBD1 (5 bases). The ends were cut back, 3 bases at V and 1 base at J, with 12 bases in the middle. The CDR3 extends over 15 amino acids. Germline assignment: CDR1 SGHTA and CDR2 FQGTGA. The CDR3 DNA reads TGTGCCAGCAGCTTGGGGGGAGCCGATAACTATGGCTACACCTTC. Protein: CASSLGGADNYGYTF.

The CDR3 DNA is TGCAGTGCTAGTTACCGGGACAGGTTTAACATTCAGTACTTC. It yields the protein CSASYRDRFNIQYF. The chain combines TRBV20-1 with TRBJ2-4, with TRBD1 matching 8 bases. The CDR3 has 14 amino acids. V lost 3 bases to trimming and J lost 7 bases; unmatched junction nucleotides: 8. Germline V gives CDR1 DFQATT, CDR2 SNEGSKA (reference sequence).

V usage is TRBV20-1 and J usage is TRBJ2-5, with 10 bases matching TRBD2. The CDR3 has 11 residues. V was pared by 6 bases and J by 7 bases, with 2 bases of the junction left unmatched. CDR1 and CDR2 from the germline V gene are DFQATT and SNEGSKA (reference sequence). The CDR3 nucleotides read TGCAGTGCCAGACTAGCGGGGACCCAGTACTTC. It specifies CSARLAGTQYF.

J is TRBJ2-7 and V is TRBV27; D is unresolved. The V end was cut by 4 bases, the J end by 1 base, with 11 bases between. The CDR3 is 14 residues long. Germline assignment: CDR1 MNHEY and CDR2 SMNVEV (reference sequence). DNA of the CDR3: TGTGCCAGCAGTTCCCCCCGCGGTTCCTACGAGCAGTACTTC. Protein product: CASSSPRGSYEQYF.

The chain combines TRBV3-1 (or the pseudogene TRBV3-2) with TRBJ2-7, with TRBD1 identical over 8 bases. Germline values: CDR1 LGHDT, CDR2 YNNKEL (reference sequence). V lost 1 base, J lost 6 bases, and 8 bases stayed unmatched. The CDR3 consists of 15 residues. The CDR3 sequence: CASSQGAGGVSEQYF. Here the CDR3 DNA reads TGTGCCAGCAGCCAAGGGGCAGGGGGCGTTAGCGAGCAGTACTTC.

The rearrangement joins TRBV27 to TRBJ2-2, with 8 positions matching TRBD2. Trimming removed 6 bases from V and 1 base from J; junction bases left unmatched: 7. Germline lookup yields CDR1 MNHEY and CDR2 SMNVEV (reference sequence). The CDR3 has 16 amino acids. This CDR3 is CASSVAGHQNTGELFF. CDR3 nucleotides: TGTGCCAGCAGCGTAGCGGGACACCAGAACACCGGGGAGCTGTTTTTT.

This sequence joins TRBV28 and TRBJ1-5; D is perhaps TRBD1 (6 bases). This CDR3 is 15 amino acids long. CDR1 is MDHEN and CDR2 is SYDVKM in the germline V gene. V lost 5 bases to trimming and J lost 0 bases, with 11 bases between them. The CDR3 DNA reads TGTGCCAGCAGTCCAGGGGACAATAGCAATCAGCCCCAGCATTTT. Translation gives CASSPGDNSNQPQHF.

The J gene is TRBJ2-6, the V gene TRBV5-1; D perhaps matches TRBD1 (6 bases). The CDR3 has 17 residues. CDR1 and CDR2 from the germline V gene are SGHRS and YFSETQ. V was cut by 4 bases and J by 2 bases, with 16 bases left in between. CDR3 residues: CASSLGTTGTGANVLTF. The CDR3 DNA reads as TGCGCCAGCAGCCTGGGCACCACAGGGACTGGGGCCAACGTCCTGACTTTC.

The chain joins TRBV6-6 to TRBJ1-4, with D perhaps matching TRBD1 (6 bases). The V end was cut by 6 bases, the J end by 7 bases, with 15 bases between. This CDR3 is 14 amino acids long. Germline-derived CDR1 and CDR2 are MNHNY and SVGAGI (reference sequence). The CDR3 coding sequence is TGTGCCAGCAGAACCGGGACACAGGGTGAAAAACTGTTTTTT. Its protein product is CASRTGTQGEKLFF.